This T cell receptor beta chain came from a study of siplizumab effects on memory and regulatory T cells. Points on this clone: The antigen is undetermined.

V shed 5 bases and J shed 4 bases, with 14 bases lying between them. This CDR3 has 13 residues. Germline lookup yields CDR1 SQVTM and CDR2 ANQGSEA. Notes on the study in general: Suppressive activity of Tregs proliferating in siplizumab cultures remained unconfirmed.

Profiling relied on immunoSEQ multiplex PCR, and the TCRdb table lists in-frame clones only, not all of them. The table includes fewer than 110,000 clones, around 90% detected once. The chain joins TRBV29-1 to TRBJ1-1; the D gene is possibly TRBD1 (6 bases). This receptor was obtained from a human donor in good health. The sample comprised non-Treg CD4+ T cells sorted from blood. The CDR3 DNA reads TGCAGCGTTCGAGAGGGGGATATCACTGAAGCTTTCTTT. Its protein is CSVREGDITEAFF.